These 20 T cell receptor beta chains came from one sample sequenced in a study of resident and recirculating memory T cells in vitiligo (dated by TCRdb to 2016 to 2019). Receptor libraries were prepared by the immunoSEQ multiplex PCR assay. Not all clones reach the TCRdb copy of this immuneACCESS table, which keeps in-frame sequences only. Checked studies attribute under half of the gap to unresolved V genes and leave the rest unexplained. This sample is represented by roughly 42,000 clones; over 90% of them were singletons. More than 3.5% of the sample belongs to the ten largest clones. The sequenced sample consisted of blood. These receptor sequences come from a male donor with vitiligo.

This chain joins TRBV6-5 and TRBJ1-1; no clear D. The CDR3 loop spans 15 amino acids. Trimming took off 0 bases at V and 4 bases at J, with 12 bases between the two ends. Germline V gene sequence: CDR1 MNHEY, CDR2 SVGAGI. DNA of the CDR3: TGTGCCAGCAGTTACTCGTCCGGGGTGGGCACTGAAGCTTTCTTT. Amino acids: CASSYSSGVGTEAFF.

This clone is a singleton in its sample. V and J are TRBV6-6 and TRBJ1-4; possibly TRBD1 for D (5 bases). The V and J ends lost 2 bases and 8 bases respectively, with 12 bases between them. Per germline, CDR1 MNHNY and CDR2 SVGAGI (reference sequence). The CDR3 covers 14 residues. CDR3 sequence (DNA): TGTGCCAGCAGTTACAGGGGAGGTAAAGAAAAACTGTTTTTT. Translation gives CASSYRGGKEKLFF.

The chain couples TRBV5-1 to TRBJ2-3, with D uncertain. The CDR3 spans 13 residues. Trimming stripped 0 bases from V and 10 bases from J, with 12 bases between. CDR1 and CDR2 (germline): SGHRS, YFSETQ. The CDR3 DNA sequence: TGCGCCAGCAGCTTGGAGTCAGGCGCTGCGCAGTATTTT. Translated: CASSLESGAAQYF.

The chain uses TRBV7-6 and TRBJ2-7; TRBD1 matches 9 bases. V trimming: 5 bases; J trimming: 5 bases; junction bases outside the gene matches: 7. This CDR3 has 14 amino acids. Germline V gives CDR1 SGHVS, CDR2 FNYEAQ. The DNA of the CDR3 is TGTGCCAGCAGCCGGGACAGGGTATCCCACGAGCAGTACTTC. Translated: CASSRDRVSHEQYF.

The J gene is TRBJ1-1, the V gene TRBV5-1; D is ambiguous. The CDR3 is 15 amino acids. CDR1 and CDR2 (germline): SGHRS, YFSETQ. The V and J ends lost 0 bases and 3 bases respectively, with 12 bases between them. DNA of the CDR3: TGCGCCAGCAGCTTGGTTGTGCCCGGGGACACTGAAGCTTTCTTT. Its translation: CASSLVVPGDTEAFF.

In its sample, this clone was seen once. The chain has TRBV21-1 and TRBJ2-7; the table calls TRBD1, which could not be checked here. TRBV21-1 is deemed a pseudogene. The CDR3 runs to 20 residues. In DNA form, the CDR3 reads TGTGCCAGCAGCAACGCACAATCGGACAGGGGGCACACCCACAGCTACGAGCAGTACTTC. The encoded protein is CASSNAQSDRGHTHSYEQYF.

V gene TRBV6-6 combines with J gene TRBJ2-5; perhaps TRBD1 as D (5 bases). From germline, CDR1 is MNHNY and CDR2 SVGAGI (reference sequence). The ends were cut back, 6 bases at V and 0 bases at J, with 11 bases in the middle. The CDR3 covers 14 residues. The CDR3 protein is CASRVGPNQETQYF. In DNA, the CDR3 is TGTGCCAGCAGAGTGGGGCCCAACCAAGAGACCCAGTACTTC.

The chain uses TRBV5-1 and TRBJ1-4; D is ambiguous. The length of the CDR3 is 13 residues. Per germline, CDR1 SGHRS and CDR2 YFSETQ. V lost 4 bases and J lost 2, with 6 bases in between. In DNA, the CDR3 is TGCGCCAGCAGCAACGGGACTAATGAAAAACTGTTTTTT. Translation: CASSNGTNEKLFF.

The rearrangement uses TRBV2 and TRBJ2-2, with D maybe TRBD1 (6 bases). V shed 1 base and J shed 3 bases, with 12 bases lying between them. The CDR3 sequence is 16 residues long. Germline V lookup: CDR1 SNHLY, CDR2 FYNNEI. CDR3 residues: CASSEESGDYTGELFF. CDR3 DNA sequence: TGTGCCAGCAGTGAAGAGTCAGGGGATTACACCGGGGAGCTGTTTTTT.

The chain couples TRBV25-1 to TRBJ2-1; TRBD1 is a possible D gene (6 bases). Per the germline V gene, CDR1 is MGHDK and CDR2 is SYGVNS. This CDR3 is 11 amino acids long. The V end lost 7 bases, the J end lost 8 bases, and 9 bases lay between the germline ends. The CDR3 loop is CASTAGDEQFF. The DNA of the CDR3 is TGTGCCAGCACCGCAGGGGATGAGCAGTTCTTC.

The rearrangement links TRBV19 to TRBJ2-1, with TRBD1 matching over 8 bases. The CDR3 extends over 13 amino acids. Germline lookup yields CDR1 LNHDA and CDR2 SQIVND (reference sequence). J gave up 8 bases and V 9 bases, and 9 bases lay outside the gene matches. CDR3 nucleotides: TGTGCCAGCAGGACAGGGACCCTGGATGAGCAGTTCTTC. The encoded protein is CASRTGTLDEQFF.

This clone was seen more than once but under ten times. The V call is TRBV18, the J call TRBJ1-2; tentative D call: TRBD1 (5 bases). CDR3 size: 14 residues. From germline, CDR1 is KGHSH and CDR2 LQKENI. V lost 0 bases to trimming and J lost 8 bases, with 13 bases between them. In nucleotides, the CDR3 is TGTGCCAGCTCACCACCCTCAGGGTTGGGCGGCTACACCTTC. Translation: CASSPPSGLGGYTF.

This clone is a singleton in its sample. V usage is TRBV9 and J usage is TRBJ2-7, with a weak D call TRBD2 (5 bases). CDR3 size: 16 residues. V was cut by 0 bases and J by 7 bases, with 20 bases left in between. Per germline, CDR1 SGDLS and CDR2 YYNGEE. CDR3 sequence (DNA): TGTGCCAGCAGCGTAGACCCCAGCGGCCCCCCTACTGAGCAGTACTTC. Translated: CASSVDPSGPPTEQYF. Combining the CDR3 with reference TRBV9 and TRBJ2-7 gives the whole variable domain DSGVTQTPKHLITATGQRVTLRCSPRSGDLSVYWYQQSLDQGLQFLIQYYNGEERAKGNILERFSAQQFPDLHSELNLSSLELGDSALYFCASSVDPSGPPTEQYFGPGTRLTVT.

The rearrangement uses TRBV18 and TRBJ2-1; TRBD2 aligns across 10 bases. The CDR3 loop spans 17 amino acids. The V segment lost 6 bases and the J segment 9 bases; nucleotides outside the gene matches: 17. From germline, CDR1 is KGHSH and CDR2 LQKENI. This CDR3 is CASSRRDTSGGAGEQFF. The CDR3 coding sequence is TGTGCCAGCTCCCGCCGGGATACGAGCGGGGGGGCTGGTGAGCAGTTCTTC.

This clone was observed once. The chain carries TRBV6-1 and TRBJ2-3; 8 nucleotides align to TRBD2. The CDR3 covers 14 residues. The V and J ends lost 8 bases and 2 bases, in that order; junction bases with no gene match: 6. In germline, CDR1 is MNHNS, CDR2 SASEGT. CDR3 bases: TGTGCCAGCGGGTCGCGGGAGGACACAGATACGCAGTATTTT. It codes for CASGSREDTDTQYF.

The CDR3 DNA is TGTGCCAGCAGCTTAGACAGTTACACTGAAGCTTTCTTT. Translated, it gives CASSLDSYTEAFF. This chain uses TRBV7-2 with TRBJ1-1; the D is unclear. V shed 1 base and J shed 3 bases, with 6 bases lying between them. The CDR3 has 13 amino acids. The V gene's germline CDR1 is SGHTA and CDR2 FQGNSA.

The chain recombines TRBV18 with TRBJ2-3, with 7 bases matching TRBD2. The V gene's germline CDR1 is KGHSH and CDR2 LQKENI. Losses at the gene ends were 5 bases for V and 6 bases for J; bases not matched to a gene: 8. The CDR3 loop spans 14 amino acids. CDR3 sequence: CASSVNRGEDTQYF. CDR3 in DNA: TGTGCCAGCTCAGTCAACCGGGGGGAGGATACGCAGTATTTT. The variable domain in full, completed from reference TRBV18 and TRBJ2-3, reads NAGVMQNPRHLVRRRGQEARLRCSPMKGHSHVYWYRQLPEEGLKFMVYLQKENIIDESGMPKERFSAEFPKEGPSILRIQQVVRGDSAAYFCASSVNRGEDTQYFGPGTRLTVL.

The V gene is TRBV5-1, the J gene TRBJ2-1, with 7 bases lining up with TRBD2. Trimming cost V 3 bases and J 7 bases; bases outside gene matches: 4. The CDR3 length is 13 residues. Germline V lookup: CDR1 SGHRS, CDR2 YFSETQ. The CDR3 DNA sequence: TGCGCCAGCAGCTGGGGGGGGTCAAATGAGCAGTTCTTC. Protein product: CASSWGGSNEQFF.

This clone was counted between two and nine times. V usage is TRBV27 and J usage is TRBJ1-4; the match to TRBD1 covers 8 bases. From germline, CDR1 is MNHEY and CDR2 SMNVEV (reference sequence). This CDR3 spans 15 amino acids. J was trimmed by 5 bases and V by 5 bases; bases with no gene match: 7. CDR3 loop: CASSPNWTGNEKLFF. Here the CDR3 DNA reads TGTGCCAGCAGTCCGAATTGGACAGGGAATGAAAAACTGTTTTTT.

V is TRBV25-1 and J is TRBJ1-4; TRBD1 aligns across 7 bases. The CDR3 consists of 15 residues. The ends lost 9 bases at V and 5 bases at J; junction bases unmatched: 12. Looked up from germline, CDR1 is MGHDK and CDR2 is SYGVNS. The CDR3 sequence: CASSDWGQRNEKLFF. The DNA for the CDR3 is TGTGCCAGTTCCGACTGGGGACAGAGAAATGAAAAACTGTTTTTT.